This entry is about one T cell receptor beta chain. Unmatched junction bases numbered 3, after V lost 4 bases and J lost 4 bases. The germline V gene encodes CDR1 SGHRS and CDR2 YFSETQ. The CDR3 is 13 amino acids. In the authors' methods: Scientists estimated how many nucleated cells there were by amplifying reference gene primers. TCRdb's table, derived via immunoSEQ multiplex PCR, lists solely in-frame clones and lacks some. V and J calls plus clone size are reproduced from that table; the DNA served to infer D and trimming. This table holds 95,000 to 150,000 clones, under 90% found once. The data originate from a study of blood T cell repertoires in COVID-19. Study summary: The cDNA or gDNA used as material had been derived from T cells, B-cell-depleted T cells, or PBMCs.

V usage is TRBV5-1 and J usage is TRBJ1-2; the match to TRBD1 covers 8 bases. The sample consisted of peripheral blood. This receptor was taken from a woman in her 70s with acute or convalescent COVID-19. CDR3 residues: CASSVDRAYGYTF. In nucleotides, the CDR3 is TGCGCCAGCAGCGTGGACAGGGCCTATGGCTACACCTTC.